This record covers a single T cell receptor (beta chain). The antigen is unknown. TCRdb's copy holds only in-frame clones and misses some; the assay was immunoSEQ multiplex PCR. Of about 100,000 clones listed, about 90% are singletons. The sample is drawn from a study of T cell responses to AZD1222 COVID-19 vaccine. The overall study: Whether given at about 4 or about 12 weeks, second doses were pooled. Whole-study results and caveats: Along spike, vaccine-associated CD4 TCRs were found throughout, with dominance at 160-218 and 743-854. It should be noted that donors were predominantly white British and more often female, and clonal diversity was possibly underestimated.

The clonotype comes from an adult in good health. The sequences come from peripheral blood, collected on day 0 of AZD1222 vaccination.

The CDR3 nucleotides are TGTGCCTGGAGTGTGGGGGAGGGTCAGCCCCAGCATTTT. Protein: CAWSVGEGQPQHF. The chain combines TRBV30 with TRBJ1-5, with D perhaps matching TRBD1 (5 bases). The germline V gene encodes CDR1 GTSNPN and CDR2 SVGIG (reference sequence). The CDR3 has 13 amino acids. V lost 0 bases to trimming and J lost 6 bases, with 9 bases between them.